The source of this T cell receptor (beta chain) is a study of cytomegalovirus exposure and HLA in healthy donors. About the study: HLA-typed donors were the source of roughly 85 million unique TCRs held in an early data release. Study results and limitations: Sequencing likely caused a cluster of highly shared sequence variants. Exclusion as indistinguishable affected some V segments, including TRBV6-2 and TRBV6-3.

Germline CDR1 and CDR2: MNHEY and SMNVEV (reference sequence). The length of the CDR3 is 15 residues. The trim removed 2 bases at V and 2 bases at J, leaving 3 bases unmatched. The PCR employed 60 Vbeta primers together with 13 Jbeta primers. Some clones are missing from TCRdb's copy, which holds only in-frame ones; the method was immunoSEQ multiplex PCR. The sample records about 61,000 clones, about 90% being singletons. Worth noting for this clone: Its antigen remains unknown.

The chain carries TRBV27 and TRBJ2-7; TRBD1 matches at 10 bases. The sequence came from a man aged 25 to 40 in good health and CMV-seropositive. Sequenced: PBMCs. CDR3 coding DNA: TGTGCCAGCAGTTTAAGGACAGGGGGACCCTACGAGCAGTACTTC. It yields the protein CASSLRTGGPYEQYF.